These 24 T cell receptor beta chains share one sample of origin, sequenced in a study of STAT5B mutations in CD4+ large granular lymphocyte leukemia. Measured with immunoSEQ multiplex PCR; TCRdb has only the in-frame clones, and not every one. The data show approximately 32,000 clones, 69% seen once. The sample consisted of CD4+ T cells from blood buffy coats. These receptors all come from a human donor in good health.

The gene calls are TRBV7-9 and TRBJ1-1; D is possibly TRBD1 (6 bases). Trimming stripped 0 bases from V and 3 bases from J, with 11 bases between. The length of the CDR3 is 15 residues. Per germline, CDR1 SEHNR and CDR2 FQNEAQ (reference sequence). The DNA for the CDR3 is TGTGCCAGCAGCTTAGCCCTAGGGGGGGACACTGAAGCTTTCTTT. This translates into CASSLALGGDTEAFF.

The J gene is TRBJ2-5, the V gene TRBV6-5; unclear D gene. The germline V and J ends were trimmed by 2 bases and 5 bases, with 9 bases remaining between them. The length of the CDR3 is 13 residues. Germline CDR1 and CDR2: MNHEY and SVGAGI. For the CDR3, the DNA is TGTGCCAGCAGTTACGGCCGGGTTGAGACCCAGTACTTC. Protein sequence: CASSYGRVETQYF.

The chain joins TRBV7-2 to TRBJ1-5; the D is unclear. The germline gives CDR1 SGHTA, CDR2 FQGNSA. V was pared by 3 bases and J by 0 bases, with 9 bases between. CDR3 length: 15 residues. The CDR3 nucleotides read TGTGCCAGCAGCTTTTACAGTGGTAGCAATCAGCCCCAGCATTTT. Its translation: CASSFYSGSNQPQHF.

This clone was counted once. The chain recombines TRBV9 with TRBJ1-3; weak D call: TRBD1 (5 bases). The germline V and J ends were trimmed by 3 bases and 4 bases, with 11 bases remaining between them. The CDR3 sequence is 14 residues long. Germline V lookup: CDR1 SGDLS, CDR2 YYNGEE. CDR3 DNA: TGTGCCAGCAGCGCGCAGGGTGTAGGAAACACCATATATTTT. Its translation is CASSAQGVGNTIYF.

The chain has TRBV9 and TRBJ1-5, with D possibly matching TRBD1 (6 bases). Germline lookup yields CDR1 SGDLS and CDR2 YYNGEE. V lost 3 bases and J 4 bases, leaving 11 bases between the germline ends. The CDR3 sequence is 14 residues long. The CDR3 nucleotides are TGTGCCAGCAGCGCCCAGGGGCTAAATCAGCCCCAGCATTTT. This codes for CASSAQGLNQPQHF.

The chain is built from TRBV10-3 and TRBJ1-1; tentatively, D is TRBD1 (5 bases). Germline lookup yields CDR1 ENHRY and CDR2 SYGVKD. The CDR3 is 16 amino acids. V was cut by 3 bases and J by 0 bases, with 14 bases left in between. The CDR3 DNA follows: TGTGCCATCAGTGACCCAACAGGTGGGATGAACACTGAAGCTTTCTTT. Protein sequence: CAISDPTGGMNTEAFF.

This chain joins TRBV19 and TRBJ1-2, with a weak D call TRBD1 (5 bases). Germline loops: CDR1 LNHDA, CDR2 SQIVND (reference sequence). The V end lost 6 bases, the J end lost 9 bases, and 17 bases lay between the germline ends. This CDR3 contains 13 residues. CDR3 nucleotides: TGTGCCAGTAGGACAGTCGCTACTCCTCGCTACACCTTC. Protein: CASRTVATPRYTF. Full variable domain (missing parts from reference TRBV19 and TRBJ1-2): DGGITQSPKYLFRKEGQNVTLSCEQNLNHDAMYWYRQDPGQGLRLIYYSQIVNDFQKGDIAEGYSVSREKKESFPLTVTSAQKNPTAFYLCASRTVATPRYTFGSGTRLTVV.

V usage is TRBV5-1 and J usage is TRBJ2-3, with 8 nucleotides matching TRBD1. In germline, CDR1 is SGHRS, CDR2 YFSETQ. V trimming: 4 bases; J trimming: 3 bases; junction bases outside the gene matches: 7. The CDR3 totals 15 residues. This CDR3 reads CASSHSGTGTDTQYF. CDR3 nucleotides: TGCGCCAGCAGCCACTCCGGGACAGGTACAGATACGCAGTATTTT.

The genes are TRBV25-1 and TRBJ2-1; D call uncertain. Looked up from germline, CDR1 is MGHDK and CDR2 is SYGVNS. V was pared by 6 bases and J by 2 bases, with 2 bases between. The CDR3 consists of 11 residues. For the CDR3, the DNA is TGTGCCAGCAGCCCCTACAATGAGCAGTTCTTC. Translating it yields CASSPYNEQFF.

This clone is a singleton in its sample. This rearrangement joins TRBV4-3 to TRBJ2-5, with 8 bases matching TRBD2. Germline loops: CDR1 LGHNA, CDR2 YSLEER. The CDR3 is 15 residues long. J gave up 5 bases and V 4 bases, and 9 bases lay outside the gene matches. CDR3 DNA sequence: TGCGCCAGCAGCCCCAGCGGGAGAGGTTACGAGACCCAGTACTTC. It encodes CASSPSGRGYETQYF.

The V call is TRBV20-1, the J call TRBJ2-5; no reliable D call. There are 10 residues in the CDR3. Germline CDR1 reads DFQATT; CDR2 reads SNEGSKA (reference sequence). V lost 0 bases, J lost 9 bases, and 5 bases lay in between. The chain's CDR3 is CSARDRPQYF. For the CDR3, the DNA is TGCAGTGCTAGAGATAGACCCCAGTACTTC.

As DNA, the CDR3 is TGTGCCAGCTCACCGACAGGGGTAGGAAACACCATATATTTT. Protein product: CASSPTGVGNTIYF. The chain combines TRBV18 with TRBJ1-3, with 8 positions matching TRBD1. CDR1 and CDR2 from the germline V gene are KGHSH and LQKENI. The CDR3 is 14 residues long. Trimming at V came to 3 bases and at J to 4 bases, leaving 2 bases not matched to a gene.

The CDR3 loop is CASSSSTPGDEQYF. In nucleotides, the CDR3 is TGCGCCAGCAGCTCCTCAACCCCCGGGGACGAGCAGTACTTC. The chain has TRBV5-1 and TRBJ2-7; TRBD2 might be the D (5 bases). The germline V gene has CDR1 SGHRS and CDR2 YFSETQ. Between the trimmed V and J ends, which lost 3 bases and 5 bases, there was a span of 15 bases. The CDR3 has 14 residues.

V usage is TRBV7-2 and J usage is TRBJ2-7, with D hard to call. CDR1 is SGHTA, CDR2 FQGNSA, per germline. Trimming took off 1 base at V and 2 bases at J, with 12 bases between the two ends. The CDR3 sequence is 15 residues long. The CDR3 is CASSLGSGYPYEQYF. The DNA for the CDR3 is TGTGCCAGCAGCTTAGGGTCAGGTTATCCCTACGAGCAGTACTTC.

About this clone: One end of the junction does not line up with germline, which may come from a read error. The chain recombines TRBV7-2 with TRBJ2-5; 8 bases fit TRBD2. The CDR3 consists of 14 residues. Looked up from germline, CDR1 is SGHTA and CDR2 is FQGNSA. CDR3 protein: CASSIAGFQETQYF. The DNA of the CDR3 is TGTGCCAGCAGCATAGCGGGGTTCCAAGAGACCCAGTACTTC.

This chain uses TRBV7-3 with TRBJ1-6; no reliable D call. The CDR3 loop spans 12 amino acids. Between the trimmed V and J ends, which lost 3 bases and 7 bases, there was a span of 4 bases. The germline V gene has CDR1 SGHTA and CDR2 FQGTGA. The chain's CDR3 is CASSFENSPLHF. The CDR3 DNA follows: TGTGCCAGCAGCTTTGAGAATTCACCCCTCCACTTT. The full variable domain, completed using reference TRBV7-3 and TRBJ1-6, is GAGVSQTPSNKVTEKGKYVELRCDPISGHTALYWYRQSLGQGPEFLIYFQGTGAADDSGLPNDRFFAVRPEGSVSTLKIQRTERGDSAVYLCASSFENSPLHFGNGTRLTVT.

This clone was seen more than once but under ten times. A junction boundary mismatches the germline segment, possibly from a read error. This rearrangement joins TRBV7-7 to TRBJ2-2; TRBD1 matches 7 bases. Per the germline V gene, CDR1 is SSHAT and CDR2 is FNYEAQ (reference sequence). CDR3 length: 15 amino acids. The CDR3 DNA sequence: TGTGCTAGCAGCCGCCAGGGGGTGGACACCGGGGAGCTGTTTTTT. Its protein is CASSRQGVDTGELFF.

The genes are TRBV5-1 and TRBJ2-3; D may be TRBD2 (7 bases). The CDR3 totals 18 residues. Germline V gene sequence: CDR1 SGHRS, CDR2 YFSETQ. V lost 2 bases, J lost 4 bases, and 23 bases lay in between. The CDR3 sequence: CASSFWTPKGGIPDTQYF. CDR3 bases: TGCGCCAGCAGCTTTTGGACGCCTAAGGGGGGGATCCCAGATACGCAGTATTTT.

The gene calls are TRBV7-2 and TRBJ2-6, with a possible D match to TRBD1 (6 bases). This CDR3 spans 15 amino acids. CDR1 SGHTA and CDR2 FQGNSA come from the germline V gene. The V and J ends lost 6 bases and 2 bases respectively, with 11 bases between them. CDR3 in amino acids: CASSYEGAGANVLTF. The CDR3 DNA sequence: TGTGCCAGCAGTTACGAGGGGGCTGGGGCCAACGTCCTGACTTTC.

The chain uses TRBV19 and TRBJ2-4, with unresolved D. Germline V lookup: CDR1 LNHDA, CDR2 SQIVND (reference sequence). The CDR3 has 13 residues. Trimming removed 6 bases at V and 0 bases at J, with 6 bases between. The DNA for the CDR3 is TGTGCCAGTAGCCACTTAGCCAAAAACATTCAGTACTTC. Translation: CASSHLAKNIQYF.

This clone appeared a few times. This chain joins TRBV11-2 and TRBJ1-1; D not certain. Germline V lookup: CDR1 SGHAT, CDR2 FQNNGV. The CDR3 covers 12 residues. V dropped 6 bases and J dropped 5 bases, with 10 bases sitting between them. Here the CDR3 DNA reads TGTGCCAGCAGTCCAGGAGGGACTGAAGCTTTCTTT. Protein product: CASSPGGTEAFF.

The chain couples TRBV5-4 to TRBJ2-7, with 10 bases identical to TRBD1. Germline-derived CDR1 and CDR2 are SGHNT and YYREEE (reference sequence). The CDR3 covers 18 residues. V gave up 4 bases and J gave up 6 bases; unmatched junction bases: 19. In DNA form, the CDR3 reads TGTGCCAGCAGCCCTACTACAATATCGACAGGGGGCGCAACCGAGCAGTACTTC. Translation: CASSPTTISTGGATEQYF.

The gene calls are TRBV5-1 and TRBJ1-4, with D maybe TRBD1 (6 bases). Per germline, CDR1 SGHRS and CDR2 YFSETQ. This CDR3 has 13 amino acids. The V gene lost 5 bases and the J gene lost 8 bases, with 13 bases spanning the gap. In DNA, the CDR3 is TGCGCCAGCAGTCCCGGTGGGGGCGAAAAACTGTTTTTT. Translating it yields CASSPGGGEKLFF.

This clone came up once. The V call is TRBV18, the J call TRBJ1-4; no clear D. Germline lookup yields CDR1 KGHSH and CDR2 LQKENI. Trimming cost V 2 bases and J 10 bases, with 8 bases left between them. The CDR3 has 12 residues. The chain's CDR3 is CASSPERGKLFF. The CDR3 DNA sequence: TGTGCCAGCTCACCAGAGCGTGGAAAACTGTTTTTT.